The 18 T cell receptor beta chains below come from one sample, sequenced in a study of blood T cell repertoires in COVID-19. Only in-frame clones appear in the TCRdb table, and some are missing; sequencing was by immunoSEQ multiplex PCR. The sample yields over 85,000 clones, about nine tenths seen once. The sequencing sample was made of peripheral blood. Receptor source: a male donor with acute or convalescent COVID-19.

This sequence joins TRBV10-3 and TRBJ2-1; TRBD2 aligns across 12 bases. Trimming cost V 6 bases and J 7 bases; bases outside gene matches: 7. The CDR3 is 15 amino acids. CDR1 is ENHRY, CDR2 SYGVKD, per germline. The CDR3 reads CAISQTSGGRNEQFF. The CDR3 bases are TGTGCCATCAGCCAGACTAGCGGGGGTCGGAATGAGCAGTTCTTC.

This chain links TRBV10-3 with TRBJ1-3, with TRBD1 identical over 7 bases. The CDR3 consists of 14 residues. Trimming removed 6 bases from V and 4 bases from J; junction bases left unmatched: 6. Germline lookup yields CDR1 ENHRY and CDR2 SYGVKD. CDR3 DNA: TGTGCCATCAGAACAGGGGACCCAGGAAACACCATATATTTT. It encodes CAIRTGDPGNTIYF.

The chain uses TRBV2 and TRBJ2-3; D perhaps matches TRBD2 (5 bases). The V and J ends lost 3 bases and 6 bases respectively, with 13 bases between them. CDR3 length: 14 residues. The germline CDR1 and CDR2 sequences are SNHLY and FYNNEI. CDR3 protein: CASSDRRSGDTQYF. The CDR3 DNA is TGTGCCAGCAGTGACAGGAGGTCGGGGGATACGCAGTATTTT.

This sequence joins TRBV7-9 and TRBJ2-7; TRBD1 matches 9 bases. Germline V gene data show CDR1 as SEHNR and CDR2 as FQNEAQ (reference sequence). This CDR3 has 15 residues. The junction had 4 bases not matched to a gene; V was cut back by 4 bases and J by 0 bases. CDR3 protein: CASSSDRGSSYEQYF. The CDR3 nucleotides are TGTGCCAGCAGCTCCGACAGGGGGAGCTCCTACGAGCAGTACTTC.

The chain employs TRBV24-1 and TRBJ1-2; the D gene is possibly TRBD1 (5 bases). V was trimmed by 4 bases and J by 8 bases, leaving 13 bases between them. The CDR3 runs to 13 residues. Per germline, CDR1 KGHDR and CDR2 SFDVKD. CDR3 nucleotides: TGTGCCACCAGTGACGACCGACGGGGGGGCTACACCTTC. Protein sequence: CATSDDRRGGYTF.

The CDR3 DNA follows: TGTGCCAGCAGGGGACTAGCGGGGGGGGAAGAGACCCAGTACTTC. As protein: CASRGLAGGEETQYF. This chain uses TRBV4-2 with TRBJ2-5; TRBD2 aligns across 16 bases. J gave up 3 bases and V 6 bases, and 1 base lay outside the gene matches. CDR1 is LGHNA, CDR2 YNFKEQ, per germline. This CDR3 contains 15 residues.

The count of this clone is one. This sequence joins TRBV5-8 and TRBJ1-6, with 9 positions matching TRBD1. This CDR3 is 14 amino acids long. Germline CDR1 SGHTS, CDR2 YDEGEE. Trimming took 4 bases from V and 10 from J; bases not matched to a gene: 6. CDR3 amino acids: CASSRGQGISPLHF. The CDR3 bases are TGTGCCAGCAGCCGGGGACAGGGCATCTCACCCCTCCACTTT.

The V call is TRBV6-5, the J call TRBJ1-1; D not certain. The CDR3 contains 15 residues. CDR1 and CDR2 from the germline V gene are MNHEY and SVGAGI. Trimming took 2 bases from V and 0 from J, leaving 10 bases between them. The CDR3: CASSYGQLMNTEAFF. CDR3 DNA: TGTGCCAGCAGTTACGGGCAGCTTATGAACACTGAAGCTTTCTTT.

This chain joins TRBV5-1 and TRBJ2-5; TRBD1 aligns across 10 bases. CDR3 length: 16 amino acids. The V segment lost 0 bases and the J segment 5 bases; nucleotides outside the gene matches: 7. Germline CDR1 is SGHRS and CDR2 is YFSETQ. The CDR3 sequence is CASSLAGTGAWETQYF. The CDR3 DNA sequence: TGCGCCAGCAGCTTGGCCGGGACAGGGGCTTGGGAGACCCAGTACTTC.

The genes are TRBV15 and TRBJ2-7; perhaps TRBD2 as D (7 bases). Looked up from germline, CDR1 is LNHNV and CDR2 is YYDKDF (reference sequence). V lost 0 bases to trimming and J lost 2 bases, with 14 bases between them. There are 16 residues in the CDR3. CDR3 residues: CATSREAGASPYEQYF. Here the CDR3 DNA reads TGTGCCACCAGCAGAGAGGCGGGGGCTTCCCCCTACGAGCAGTACTTC.

This CDR3 is CASSQTGANEKLFF. The CDR3 DNA reads TGTGCCAGCAGCCAAACAGGGGCTAATGAAAAACTGTTTTTT. The rearrangement joins TRBV4-2 to TRBJ1-4; 7 nucleotides align to TRBD1. From germline, CDR1 is LGHNA and CDR2 YNFKEQ. V lost 2 bases and J lost 3; bases outside the gene matches: 0. The CDR3 consists of 14 residues.

CDR3 in DNA: TGTGCCAGCAGCCTTACACGAAACGAGCAGTACTTC. Protein: CASSLTRNEQYF. The chain couples TRBV14 to TRBJ2-7; no definite D call. CDR1 SGHDN and CDR2 FVKESK come from the germline V gene. V was trimmed by 4 bases and J by 5 bases, leaving 9 bases between them. The CDR3 is 12 amino acids.

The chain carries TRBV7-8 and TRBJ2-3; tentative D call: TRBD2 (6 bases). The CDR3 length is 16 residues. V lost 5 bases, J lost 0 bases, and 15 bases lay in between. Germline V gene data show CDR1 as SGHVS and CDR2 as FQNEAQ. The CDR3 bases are TGTGCCAGCAGCGGCAGGGTAGCGGCTAGCACAGATACGCAGTATTTT. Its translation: CASSGRVAASTDTQYF.

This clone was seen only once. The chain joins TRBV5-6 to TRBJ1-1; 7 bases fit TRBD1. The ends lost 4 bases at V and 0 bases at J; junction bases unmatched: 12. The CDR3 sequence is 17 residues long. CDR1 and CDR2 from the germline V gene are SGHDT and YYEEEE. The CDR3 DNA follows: TGTGCCAGCAGCCCGGTTGGGCAGGGGGTCATGAACACTGAAGCTTTCTTT. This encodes CASSPVGQGVMNTEAFF.

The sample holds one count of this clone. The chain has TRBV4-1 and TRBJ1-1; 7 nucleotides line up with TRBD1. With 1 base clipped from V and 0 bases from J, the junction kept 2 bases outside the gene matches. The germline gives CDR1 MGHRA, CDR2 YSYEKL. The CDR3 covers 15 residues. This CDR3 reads CASSQGQGVNTEAFF. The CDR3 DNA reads TGCGCCAGCAGCCAAGGACAGGGCGTGAACACTGAAGCTTTCTTT.

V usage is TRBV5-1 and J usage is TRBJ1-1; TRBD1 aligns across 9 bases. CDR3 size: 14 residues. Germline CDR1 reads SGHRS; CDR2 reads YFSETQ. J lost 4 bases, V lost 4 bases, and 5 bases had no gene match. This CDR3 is CASSQGQGGTEAFF. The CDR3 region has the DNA TGCGCCAGCAGCCAGGGACAGGGCGGCACTGAAGCTTTCTTT.

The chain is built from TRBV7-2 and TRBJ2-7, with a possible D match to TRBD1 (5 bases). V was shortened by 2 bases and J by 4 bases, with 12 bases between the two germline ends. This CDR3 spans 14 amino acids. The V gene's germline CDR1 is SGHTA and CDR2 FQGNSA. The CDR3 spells CASSLSRQGYEQYF. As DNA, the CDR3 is TGTGCCAGCAGCTTATCAAGGCAGGGATACGAGCAGTACTTC. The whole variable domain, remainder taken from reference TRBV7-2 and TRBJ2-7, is GAGVSQSPSNKVTEKGKDVELRCDPISGHTALYWYRQSLGQGLEFLIYFQGNSAPDKSGLPSDRFSAERTGGSVSTLTIQRTQQEDSAVYLCASSLSRQGYEQYFGPGTRLTVT.

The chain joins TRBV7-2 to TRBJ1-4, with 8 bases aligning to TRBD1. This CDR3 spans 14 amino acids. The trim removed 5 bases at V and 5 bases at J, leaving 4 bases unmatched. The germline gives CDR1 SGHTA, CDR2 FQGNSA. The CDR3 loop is CASSPNRGNEKLFF. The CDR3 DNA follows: TGTGCCAGCAGCCCTAACAGGGGGAATGAAAAACTGTTTTTT.